Listed below are T cell receptor beta chains from one sample, sequenced in a study of CD8 T cells in Susac syndrome. TCRdb used MiXCR to reprocess the immunoSEQ multiplex PCR reads, holding one entry per CDR3 protein. The sample records 100,000 to 150,000 distinct CDR3 sequences, over 85% being singletons. Sequenced sample: CD8+ T cells from PBMCs. The source is a human donor with Susac syndrome. Each CDR3 is given without its conserved first and last residue.

V: TRBV6-5
CDR3: ASSYSSPNEQF

V: TRBV7-8
CDR3: ASSLDVTGEQETQY

V: TRBV24-1
CDR3: ATSGSASNQPQH

V: TRBV5-1
CDR3: ASSPGLAGNSYEQY

V: TRBV4-1
CDR3: ASSQGRQSGESTDTQY

V: TRBV25-1
CDR3: ASSESLQGPGGYT

V: TRBV6-2/TRBV6-3
CDR3: ASSPQADYNEQF

V: TRBV12-3/TRBV12-4
CDR3: ASSLTGSGEQY

V: TRBV29-1
CDR3: SVVGQVEEKLF

V: TRBV5-4
CDR3: ASSQWGQGYEQY

V: TRBV11-2
CDR3: ASSRSTWQPQH

V: TRBV15
CDR3: ATSRRGFTDTQY

V: TRBV15
CDR3: ATSRNGIGNQPQH

V: TRBV11-1
CDR3: ASSSRDHEGETQY

V: TRBV27
CDR3: ASSLRGSNQPQH

V: TRBV12-3/TRBV12-4
CDR3: ASSPGLVSYNEQF

V: TRBV7-2
CDR3: ASSSTSGGALGETQY

V: TRBV4-3
CDR3: ASSQAAGLAAYEQY

V: TRBV9
CDR3: ASSPPFENRGLEETQY

V: TRBV10-3
CDR3: ASTLNAGTEAF

V: TRBV13
CDR3: ASSLGGTGNTGELF

V: TRBV3-1
CDR3: ASSQGLDRSTDTQY

V: TRBV2
CDR3: ASSEDQGRGEKLF

V: TRBV6-5
CDR3: ASSYSTLYEQY

V: TRBV29-1
CDR3: SVEEAVNTEAF

V: TRBV21-1
CDR3: ASSSRPQIPYGYT

V: TRBV6-5
CDR3: ASSPTGGAAEKLF

V: TRBV5-4
CDR3: ASSLNPAAEAF

V: TRBV7-9
CDR3: ASSPAPQY

V: TRBV9
CDR3: ASSAQGGGATRETQY

V: TRBV20-1
CDR3: SARDSSDRELF

V: TRBV14
CDR3: ASSQSGQVIYEQY

V: TRBV5-4
CDR3: ASTTPGSAEAF

V: TRBV20-1
CDR3: SASSLARQREEQNIQY

V: TRBV28
CDR3: ASSLTLRQGVSYGYT

V: TRBV30
CDR3: AWETRGRKMNTEAF

V: TRBV30
CDR3: AWSPGTGWDEQF

V: TRBV7-9
CDR3: ASSFPPGRSATEAF

V: TRBV12-3/TRBV12-4
CDR3: ATEPQGAFEAF

V: TRBV6-6
CDR3: ASSQVPENTEAF

V: TRBV30
CDR3: AWSYTSGNTIY

V: TRBV18
CDR3: ASSPSAGATEAF

V: TRBV27
CDR3: ASSWGRTYEQY

V: TRBV29-1
CDR3: SVEVRTSGSADTQY